The 27 T cell receptor beta chains below come from one sample, sequenced in a study of cytomegalovirus exposure and HLA in healthy donors. Primers included in the PCR were 60 Vbeta and 13 Jbeta primers. TCRdb's table, derived via immunoSEQ multiplex PCR, lists solely in-frame clones and lacks some. The sample has some 81,000 clones, 72% seen once. Sequenced sample: PBMCs. The receptors stem from a woman between 40 and 55 years old in good health and CMV-seropositive.

V usage is TRBV6-1 and J usage is TRBJ2-1; 9 bases fit TRBD2. The V and J ends lost 0 bases and 4 bases, in that order; junction bases with no gene match: 1. Germline CDR1 reads MNHNS; CDR2 reads SASEGT. The CDR3 runs to 15 residues. The CDR3 coding sequence is TGTGCCAGCAGTGAAGCGAGCGGGAGGTACAATGAGCAGTTCTTC. It translates to CASSEASGRYNEQFF.

The chain couples TRBV18 to TRBJ2-7; 7 positions agree with TRBD2. Germline V gives CDR1 KGHSH, CDR2 LQKENI. The CDR3 is 16 amino acids. The V gene end was trimmed by 1 base and the J gene end by 4 bases; junction bases not matched to a gene: 10. CDR3 sequence reads: CASSPLAQGGRYEQYF. The CDR3 nucleotides are TGTGCCAGCTCACCACTCGCTCAGGGAGGGAGATACGAGCAGTACTTC.

The V and J genes are TRBV29-1 and TRBJ1-1; D possibly corresponds to TRBD1 (5 bases). In germline, CDR1 is SQVTM, CDR2 ANQGSEA. The CDR3 runs 12 residues. Trimming pared 0 bases from V and 5 bases from J, leaving 7 bases between. CDR3 DNA sequence: TGCAGCGTTGAAGACAGGGCGACTGAAGCTTTCTTT. Amino acids: CSVEDRATEAFF.

A few counts support this clone. The chain carries TRBV27 and TRBJ1-4; possible D gene TRBD1, 5 bases. The V gene's germline CDR1 is MNHEY and CDR2 SMNVEV (reference sequence). The CDR3 length is 18 residues. V lost 2 bases, J lost 7 bases, and 23 bases lay in between. The CDR3 coding sequence is TGTGCCAGCAGTTTAACAGCCGGGGGGATTCGTCTGGTTGAAAAACTGTTTTTT. Protein sequence: CASSLTAGGIRLVEKLFF.

The J gene is TRBJ1-3, the V gene TRBV30; D gene ambiguous. V dropped 8 bases and J dropped 0 bases, with 11 bases sitting between them. Germline V gene lookup returns CDR1 GTSNPN and CDR2 SVGIG (reference sequence). The CDR3 extends over 13 amino acids. CDR3 sequence reads: CATGQFSGNTIYF. The CDR3, as DNA: TGTGCCACTGGGCAGTTCTCTGGAAACACCATATATTTT. Drawing the rest from reference TRBV30 and TRBJ1-3, the complete variable domain is SQTIHQWPATLVQPVGSPLSLECTVEGTSNPNLYWYRQAAGRGLQLLFYSVGIGQISSEVPQNLSASRPQDRQFILSSKKLLLSDSGFYLCATGQFSGNTIYFGEGSWLTVV.

The V call is TRBV6-5, the J call TRBJ2-1, with 7 bases matching TRBD2. The CDR3 is 12 amino acids. Germline-derived CDR1 and CDR2 are MNHEY and SVGAGI. Trimming removed 6 bases from V and 5 bases from J; junction bases left unmatched: 1. DNA for the CDR3: TGTGCCAGCAGCCTAGCGGACAATGAGCAGTTCTTC. Its translation is CASSLADNEQFF.

The chain couples TRBV30 to TRBJ2-5, with D perhaps TRBD1 (6 bases). The better agreement between TRBJ2-7 and the DNA end casts doubt on the J call. This CDR3 comprises 12 residues. Germline CDR1 is GTSNPN and CDR2 is SVGIG (reference sequence). CDR3 protein: CAWSRTGFEQYF. In nucleotides, the CDR3 is TGTGCCTGGAGTCGTACAGGGTTCGAGCAGTACTTC.

V usage is TRBV29-1 and J usage is TRBJ1-2; 9 nucleotides agree with TRBD1. CDR3 length: 12 amino acids. The V gene end was trimmed by 5 bases and the J gene end by 6 bases; junction bases not matched to a gene: 4. Germline loops: CDR1 SQVTM, CDR2 ANQGSEA. CDR3 residues: CSVTGQGNGYTF. The CDR3 DNA sequence: TGCAGCGTTACGGGACAGGGCAATGGCTACACCTTC.

This clone was recorded a few times. V and J are TRBV7-8 and TRBJ1-5, with 7 bases aligning to TRBD1. The CDR3 totals 16 residues. V was pared by 1 base and J by 3 bases, with 6 bases of the junction left unmatched. The germline V gene has CDR1 SGHVS and CDR2 FQNEAQ. CDR3 coding DNA: TGTGCCAGCAGCTTAGACACGGGACAGCTCAATCAGCCCCAGCATTTT. Translated, it gives CASSLDTGQLNQPQHF.

This clone was seen only a few times. The chain joins TRBV5-6 to TRBJ2-7; TRBD1 matches 9 bases. The CDR3 has 14 amino acids. Trimming at V came to 3 bases and at J to 3 bases, leaving 4 bases not matched to a gene. Germline V gives CDR1 SGHDT, CDR2 YYEEEE. This CDR3 reads CASSWGQGYYEQYF. Written as DNA, the CDR3 is TGTGCCAGCAGCTGGGGACAGGGTTACTACGAGCAGTACTTC.

V usage is TRBV5-1 and J usage is TRBJ2-1; the D gene is possibly TRBD1 (6 bases). There are 15 residues in the CDR3. In germline, CDR1 is SGHRS, CDR2 YFSETQ. V was shortened by 0 bases and J by 5 bases, with 12 bases between the two germline ends. The DNA of the CDR3 is TGCGCCAGCAGCTTGGACAGGGTGAATAACAATGAGCAGTTCTTC. Amino acids: CASSLDRVNNNEQFF. Variable domain in full (rest from reference TRBV5-1 and TRBJ2-1): KAGVTQTPRYLIKTRGQQVTLSCSPISGHRSVSWYQQTPGQGLQFLFEYFSETQRNKGNFPGRFSGRQFSNSRSEMNVSTLELGDSALYLCASSLDRVNNNEQFFGPGTRLTVL.

The CDR3 nucleotides read TGTGCCAGCTCACCTAGACAGGGAAACGGAGATGGCTACACCTTC. This translates into CASSPRQGNGDGYTF. This chain connects TRBV18 to TRBJ1-2, with TRBD1 matching 7 bases. The CDR3 has 15 residues. The germline V gene encodes CDR1 KGHSH and CDR2 LQKENI. After removal of 3 bases from V and 6 bases from J, the junction contained 10 bases not matched to a gene.

V and J are TRBV4-1 and TRBJ2-1; the D gene is possibly TRBD1 (6 bases). Germline values: CDR1 MGHRA, CDR2 YSYEKL. V shed 2 bases and J shed 0 bases, with 14 bases lying between them. The CDR3 runs 17 residues. The CDR3 loop reads CASSQNRDTISYNEQFF. The CDR3 DNA is TGCGCCAGCAGCCAAAATCGGGACACCATCTCCTACAATGAGCAGTTCTTC.

This sequence joins TRBV5-4 and TRBJ2-3, with D tentatively TRBD1 (5 bases). This CDR3 comprises 14 residues. The V end was cut by 0 bases, the J end by 4 bases, with 9 bases between. Germline V gene lookup returns CDR1 SGHNT and CDR2 YYREEE (reference sequence). The CDR3 DNA sequence: TGTGCCAGCAGCTTGGCCAGGGTTCCAGATACGCAGTATTTT. Amino acid sequence: CASSLARVPDTQYF. Drawing the rest from reference TRBV5-4 and TRBJ2-3, the complete variable domain is ETGVTQSPTHLIKTRGQQVTLRCSSQSGHNTVSWYQQALGQGPQFIFQYYREEENGRGNFPPRFSGLQFPNYSSELNVNALELDDSALYLCASSLARVPDTQYFGPGTRLTVL.

This clone has only a few counts. This chain links TRBV10-3 with TRBJ2-1; weak D call: TRBD2 (5 bases). The V and J ends lost 5 bases and 8 bases respectively, with 13 bases between them. The CDR3 runs to 13 residues. Germline V CDR1 and CDR2: ENHRY, SYGVKD. This CDR3 reads CAISPPVRDEQFF. The CDR3 DNA follows: TGTGCCATCAGTCCCCCTGTGAGGGATGAGCAGTTCTTC.

The J gene is TRBJ1-5, the V gene TRBV28; D perhaps matches TRBD1 (6 bases). V was pared by 6 bases and J by 9 bases, with 12 bases between. This CDR3 is 12 amino acids long. The germline V gene has CDR1 MDHEN and CDR2 SYDVKM. CDR3 bases: TGTGCCAGCAGCTTCCTAGGGGGGCCCCAGCATTTT. This gives the protein CASSFLGGPQHF. The complete variable domain, with remaining parts taken from reference TRBV28 and TRBJ1-5, reads DVKVTQSSRYLVKRTGEKVFLECVQDMDHENMFWYRQDPGLGLRLIYFSYDVKMKEKGDIPEGYSVSREKKERFSLILESASTNQTSMYLCASSFLGGPQHFGDGTRLSIL.

J is TRBJ1-2 and V is TRBV29-1; maybe TRBD1 (5 bases). The germline gives CDR1 SQVTM, CDR2 ANQGSEA. This CDR3 comprises 13 residues. V was trimmed by 8 bases and J by 2 bases, leaving 15 bases between them. The CDR3 loop is CSSGGQGNYGYTF. In DNA, the CDR3 is TGCAGCTCCGGTGGGCAGGGAAACTATGGCTACACCTTC. The full variable domain, completed using reference TRBV29-1 and TRBJ1-2, is SAVISQKPSRDICQRGTSLTIQCQVDSQVTMMFWYRQQPGQSLTLIATANQGSEATYESGFVIDKFPISRPNLTFSTLTVSNMSPEDSSIYLCSSGGQGNYGYTFGSGTRLTVV.

This chain connects TRBV18 to TRBJ2-2, with a weak D call TRBD1 (6 bases). This CDR3 is 15 amino acids long. Germline assignment: CDR1 KGHSH and CDR2 LQKENI. Trimming pared 5 bases from V and 6 bases from J, leaving 16 bases between. CDR3 amino acids: CASSKKSQGAGELFF. The CDR3 region has the DNA TGTGCCAGCTCAAAGAAGTCACAGGGAGCCGGGGAGCTGTTTTTT.

This clone was counted between two and nine times. The gene calls are TRBV29-1 and TRBJ2-1; D not certain. Trimming took off 3 bases at V and 5 bases at J, with 14 bases between the two ends. The CDR3 has 14 residues. Germline V gene lookup returns CDR1 SQVTM and CDR2 ANQGSEA. The CDR3 DNA reads as TGCAGCGTTGACAGTTCCCGAACGAACAATGAGCAGTTCTTC. It is translated as CSVDSSRTNNEQFF.

The J gene is TRBJ2-5, the V gene TRBV6-5; TRBD2 matches at 13 bases. TRBJ2-7 explains the end of the DNA better; the J call may be wrong. This CDR3 comprises 15 residues. Germline CDR1 and CDR2: MNHEY and SVGAGI. CDR3 amino acids: CASSQLAGGPYEQYF. The CDR3 nucleotides are TGTGCCAGCAGCCAACTAGCGGGAGGGCCGTACGAGCAGTACTTC.

The chain links TRBV28 to TRBJ1-6, with D hard to call. CDR1 and CDR2 from the germline V gene are MDHEN and SYDVKM. CDR3 length: 11 residues. Trimming stripped 4 bases from V and 9 bases from J, with 4 bases between. The CDR3 DNA reads as TGTGCCAGCAGTTCCAGTTCACCCCTCCACTTT. Its protein product is CASSSSSPLHF. Full variable domain (rest looked up from reference TRBV28 and TRBJ1-6): DVKVTQSSRYLVKRTGEKVFLECVQDMDHENMFWYRQDPGLGLRLIYFSYDVKMKEKGDIPEGYSVSREKKERFSLILESASTNQTSMYLCASSSSSPLHFGNGTRLTVT.

CDR3 nucleotides: TGTGCCAGCAGCCTTACGGGAGACCAAGAGACCCAGTACTTC. It specifies CASSLTGDQETQYF. The V and J genes are TRBV7-9 and TRBJ2-5; tentative D call: TRBD2 (6 bases). Trimming removed 5 bases at V and 0 bases at J, with 10 bases between. The CDR3 contains 14 residues. The germline CDR1 and CDR2 sequences are SEHNR and FQNEAQ (reference sequence).

This clone has at least ten counts. The rearrangement links TRBV4-2 to TRBJ2-5; no clear D gene. The CDR3 is 12 amino acids. Trimming cost V 3 bases and J 5 bases, with 7 bases left between them. Germline V CDR1 and CDR2: LGHNA, YNFKEQ. The CDR3 sequence: CASSQPSETQYF. The CDR3 DNA reads TGTGCCAGCAGCCAGCCCAGTGAGACCCAGTACTTC.

This clone appeared a few times. This chain connects TRBV11-2 to TRBJ2-1; 11 bases align to TRBD2. Germline V gene data show CDR1 as SGHAT and CDR2 as FQNNGV. After removal of 5 bases from V and 7 bases from J, the junction contained 13 bases not matched to a gene. The CDR3 sequence is 17 residues long. CDR3 nucleotides: TGTGCCAGCAGCCCCCACCTAGCGGGAGGAGCGTATAATGAGCAGTTCTTC. It specifies CASSPHLAGGAYNEQFF.

With regard to this clone: The sample contains more than one DNA sequence encoding this CDR3. The chain uses TRBV25-1 and TRBJ2-5; 8 nucleotides align to TRBD2. V trimming: 2 bases; J trimming: 5 bases; junction bases outside the gene matches: 7. The CDR3 extends over 15 amino acids. Germline lookup yields CDR1 MGHDK and CDR2 SYGVNS. CDR3: CASSEPGRGGETQYF. Written as DNA, the CDR3 is TGTGCCAGCAGTGAACCCGGGAGGGGAGGGGAGACCCAGTACTTC.

This chain connects TRBV7-2 to TRBJ1-4; tentatively, D is TRBD1 (6 bases). The CDR3 has 16 amino acids. Trimming removed 1 base from V and 0 bases from J, with 9 bases in between. CDR1 is SGHTA, CDR2 FQGNSA, per germline. The CDR3 protein is CASSLEDSATNEKLFF. The CDR3 coding sequence is TGTGCCAGCAGCTTAGAGGACAGTGCAACTAATGAAAAACTGTTTTTT.

The CDR3 coding sequence is TGTGCCAGCAGTTACCAGGGGCGGGAGACCCAGTACTTC. This encodes CASSYQGRETQYF. The chain is built from TRBV6-6 and TRBJ2-5; D is possibly TRBD1 (6 bases). CDR1 and CDR2 from the germline V gene are MNHNY and SVGAGI (reference sequence). This CDR3 region has 13 residues. Between the trimmed V and J ends, which lost 2 bases and 5 bases, there was a span of 9 bases.